Below, one T cell receptor beta chain is given with its context. The antigen remains unidentified. Repertoires were generated with immunoSEQ multiplex PCR, while TCRdb's copy carries only in-frame clones and drops some. The sample shows fewer than 400,000 clones, 67% of them seen only once. This record belongs to a study of cytotoxic CD8 clonotypes in ibrutinib-treated CLL. Study as a whole: The patient breakdown showed more than nine relapsed/refractory and under 16 treatment-naive cases, with 17 to 18 IGHV unmutated. After a median of 68 months, about 14 patients stayed remitted and approximately twelve progressed; responses had been partial in approximately 24 and complete in 2. Collecting the response samples happened after a median 12 months of treatment, with a range of 6 to 36.

The germline V gene has CDR1 SGHNT and CDR2 YENEEA. Trimming pared 5 bases from V and 1 base from J, leaving 8 bases between. The CDR3 extends over 13 amino acids. Study-wide results and limits: Public clonotypes occurred uncommonly; on treatment, they contracted or remained stable.

The V call is TRBV11-3, the J call TRBJ2-5; unclear D gene. The sample here was PBMCs, taken after 36 months of ibrutinib treatment. The clonotype was recovered from a human donor with chronic lymphocytic leukemia. DNA of the CDR3: TGTGCCAGCAGCCTTACGGCCCAAGAGACCCAGTACTTC. It encodes CASSLTAQETQYF.